This TCR beta chain was obtained from a study of blood T cell repertoires in COVID-19. V shed 3 bases and J shed 5 bases, with 13 bases lying between them. This CDR3 region has 14 residues. The germline CDR1 and CDR2 sequences are MNHEY and SMNVEV (reference sequence). Data came from immunoSEQ multiplex PCR; TCRdb stores just in-frame clones and leaves some out. The repertoire holds fewer than 350,000 clones, with approximately 90% as singletons. Sequencing was performed on PBMCs or T cells enriched from blood (not recorded which). This TCR was sampled from a woman in her sixties in a cohort exposed to, infected with or recovered from COVID-19 (not recorded which). V gene TRBV27 combines with J gene TRBJ1-2, with a weak D call TRBD1 (6 bases). CDR3 region: CASSFTGNRYGYTF. In DNA, the CDR3 is TGTGCCAGCAGTTTCACAGGGAATCGATATGGCTACACCTTC.